These T cell receptor beta chains were read from a single sample in a study of shared clonotypes between healthy human individuals. Measured with immunoSEQ multiplex PCR; TCRdb has only the in-frame clones, and not every one. This table has 2 million to 2.5 million clones, approximately 95% appearing once. The specimen sequenced was naive CD4+ T cells from PBMCs. The receptors were sampled from a young man in good health. Some clones in this sample may be carry-over from other donors' samples. CDR3s include the opening cysteine and the closing phenylalanine or tryptophan. Fields, in order: D gene, J gene, V gene, clone size, CDR3 protein, CDR3 DNA. A D gene is named only where the DNA matches it firmly. Some rows have no size entry. The others give once, few or many, or a class for an expanded clone.

d_gene: .
j_gene: TRBJ1-1
v_gene: TRBV4-1
abundance: .
CDR3aa: CASSQGRLGTLMNTEAFF
CDR3nt: TGCGCCAGCAGCCAAGGAAGGCTCGGAACTCTAATGAACACTGAAGCTTTCTTT

d_gene: .
j_gene: TRBJ2-1
v_gene: TRBV27
abundance: .
CDR3aa: CASSNRDVGNEQFF
CDR3nt: TGTGCCAGCAGCAACAGGGACGTTGGCAATGAGCAGTTCTTC

d_gene: TRBD2
j_gene: TRBJ2-2
v_gene: TRBV5-4
abundance: .
CDR3aa: CASSLPGLAGTGELFF
CDR3nt: TGTGCCAGCAGCCTGCCGGGACTAGCGGGCACCGGGGAGCTGTTTTTT

d_gene: TRBD1
j_gene: TRBJ2-2
v_gene: TRBV7-9
abundance: once
CDR3aa: CASSSDRETGELFF
CDR3nt: TGTGCCAGCAGCTCCGACAGGGAAACCGGGGAGCTGTTTTTT

d_gene: .
j_gene: TRBJ1-1
v_gene: TRBV29-1
abundance: .
CDR3aa: CSVLRRFNTEAFF
CDR3nt: TGCAGCGTTCTCAGGAGATTCAACACTGAAGCTTTCTTT

d_gene: TRBD1
j_gene: TRBJ1-5
v_gene: TRBV2
abundance: once
CDR3aa: CASETGTEYQPQHF
CDR3nt: TGTGCCTCGGAGACGGGGACAGAATATCAGCCCCAGCATTTT

d_gene: TRBD1
j_gene: TRBJ2-7
v_gene: TRBV6-6
abundance: once
CDR3aa: CATLLLGQGLSEQYF
CDR3nt: TGTGCCACCCTATTACTGGGACAGGGACTATCCGAGCAGTACTTC

d_gene: TRBD1
j_gene: TRBJ1-2
v_gene: TRBV10-3
abundance: .
CDR3aa: CAISPRDRGGYTF
CDR3nt: TGTGCCATCAGTCCCCGGGACAGAGGTGGCTACACCTTC

d_gene: .
j_gene: TRBJ2-6
v_gene: TRBV4-1
abundance: .
CDR3aa: CASSQDRGPLSGANVLTF
CDR3nt: TGCGCCAGCAGCCAAGACAGGGGCCCCCTCTCTGGGGCCAACGTCCTGACTTTC

d_gene: TRBD2
j_gene: TRBJ2-7
v_gene: TRBV6-5
abundance: once
CDR3aa: CASRHGGAGDYEQYF
CDR3nt: TGTGCCAGCAGGCACGGGGGGGCGGGAGACTACGAGCAGTACTTC

d_gene: .
j_gene: TRBJ1-5
v_gene: TRBV27
abundance: .
CDR3aa: CASSLSARISNQPQHF
CDR3nt: TGTGCCAGCAGTTTATCTGCCAGGATTAGCAATCAGCCCCAGCATTTT

d_gene: .
j_gene: TRBJ1-5
v_gene: TRBV25-1
abundance: .
CDR3aa: CASNRGNQPQHF
CDR3nt: TGTGCCAGCAATAGGGGTAATCAGCCCCAGCATTTT

d_gene: TRBD1
j_gene: TRBJ2-2
v_gene: TRBV7-9
abundance: .
CDR3aa: CASSLAKGAVGELFF
CDR3nt: TGTGCCAGCAGCTTAGCGAAGGGGGCAGTCGGGGAGCTGTTTTTT

d_gene: .
j_gene: TRBJ1-2
v_gene: TRBV29-1
abundance: .
CDR3aa: CSAEGNGYTF
CDR3nt: TGCAGCGCTGAAGGTAATGGCTACACCTTC

d_gene: .
j_gene: TRBJ1-2
v_gene: TRBV28
abundance: .
CDR3aa: CASGGGGSNYGYTF
CDR3nt: TGTGCCAGCGGGGGCGGTGGCAGTAACTATGGCTACACCTTC

d_gene: TRBD1
j_gene: TRBJ1-3
v_gene: TRBV19
abundance: .
CDR3aa: CASKRGQGPGNTIYF
CDR3nt: TGTGCCAGTAAGCGGGGACAGGGGCCTGGAAACACCATATATTTT

d_gene: TRBD2
j_gene: TRBJ2-2
v_gene: TRBV11-3
abundance: once
CDR3aa: CASSFSGRAGELFF
CDR3nt: TGTGCCAGCAGCTTTAGCGGGAGGGCCGGGGAGCTGTTTTTT

d_gene: TRBD1
j_gene: TRBJ1-2
v_gene: TRBV7-2
abundance: .
CDR3aa: CASREGGDYGYTF
CDR3nt: TGTGCCAGCAGAGAAGGGGGCGACTATGGCTACACCTTC

d_gene: .
j_gene: TRBJ1-5
v_gene: TRBV2
abundance: .
CDR3aa: CASSRGIGNQPQHF
CDR3nt: TGTGCCAGCAGTAGGGGGATAGGCAATCAGCCCCAGCATTTT

d_gene: .
j_gene: TRBJ1-5
v_gene: TRBV7-2
abundance: .
CDR3aa: CASSLIDSNQPQHF
CDR3nt: TGTGCCAGCAGCTTAATCGACAGCAATCAGCCCCAGCATTTT

d_gene: .
j_gene: TRBJ2-6
v_gene: TRBV29-1
abundance: .
CDR3aa: CSVDQGAGANVLTF
CDR3nt: TGCAGCGTTGATCAAGGGGCTGGGGCCAACGTCCTGACTTTC

d_gene: .
j_gene: TRBJ2-2
v_gene: TRBV7-9
abundance: .
CDR3aa: CASSSGRVLNTGELFF
CDR3nt: TGTGCCAGCAGCTCCGGTCGGGTTTTAAACACCGGGGAGCTGTTTTTT